Below, one T cell receptor (beta chain) is given with its context. Its antigen is still unknown. Method: immunoSEQ multiplex PCR; TCRdb's copy keeps in-frame clones and lacks some. Counted here are 2,500,000 or so clones, around 93% occurring once; the ten biggest clones make up 0.37%. This specimen belongs to a study of shared clonotypes between healthy human individuals. The CDR3 loop spans 15 amino acids. Per the germline V gene, CDR1 is KGHSH and CDR2 is LQKENI. The germline V and J ends were trimmed by 0 bases and 5 bases, with 11 bases remaining between them. General observations from the study: Approximately 5.1% was the fraction of naive CD4 clonotypes found shared across several donors.

The chain carries TRBV18 and TRBJ2-1, with TRBD1 as a possible D gene (5 bases). The TCR sequence derives from a man younger than 35 in good health. Some clones in this sample may be carry-over from other donors' samples. The specimen was naive CD4+ T cells from PBMCs. The subset is: CD45RA+ positively selected. CDR3 sequence: CASSPPWQGNNEQFF. The CDR3 DNA sequence: TGTGCCAGCTCACCACCGTGGCAGGGAAACAATGAGCAGTTCTTC.